These 22 T cell receptor beta chains originate from one sample sequenced in a study of identical twins. Using its own MiXCR run on the 5' RACE reads, TCRdb lists one record per CDR3 protein. The table shows roughly 200,000 distinct CDR3 sequences, with 15% occurring only once. This sample was shared with a second study, whose subject was T cells expressing NK-cell markers.

Input material: CD8+ T cells sorted from blood. Every receptor here comes from a woman aged 18-30 years in good health.

This clonotype was observed a few times. V and J are TRBV5-1 and TRBJ2-1; D possibly corresponds to TRBD1 (5 bases). The germline V gene encodes CDR1 SGHRS and CDR2 YFSETQ. This CDR3 is built from 15 residues. V shed 3 bases and J shed 6 bases, with 16 bases lying between them. In DNA, the CDR3 is TGCGCCAGCAGCTGGGTCCCCCAGGGCATCAATGAGCAGTTCTTC. Residues: CASSWVPQGINEQFF.

This rearrangement joins TRBV20-1 to TRBJ2-7; TRBD1 agrees at 9 bases. Germline V CDR1 and CDR2: DFQATT, SNEGSKA (reference sequence). CDR3 length: 15 amino acids. Unmatched junction bases numbered 8, after V lost 2 bases and J lost 3 bases. CDR3 sequence (DNA): TGCAGTGCTAGATCCCGGGACAGGGCTGGCTACGAGCAGTACTTC. Translating it yields CSARSRDRAGYEQYF.

The V call is TRBV14, the J call TRBJ2-7; D possibly corresponds to TRBD2 (6 bases). V lost 3 bases to trimming and J lost 3 bases, with 12 bases between them. CDR1 is SGHDN, CDR2 FVKESK, per germline. The CDR3 consists of 14 residues. Here the CDR3 reads CASSHGGFNYEQYF. The CDR3 DNA reads TGTGCCAGCAGCCACGGGGGTTTTAACTACGAGCAGTACTTC.

The rearrangement uses TRBV12-3 or TRBV12-4 and TRBJ2-3, with D hard to call. V lost 2 bases, J lost 2 bases, and 5 bases lay in between. The CDR3 length is 13 residues. The CDR3 here is CASSLPSTDTQYF. In DNA form, the CDR3 reads TGTGCCAGCAGTTTACCTTCCACAGATACGCAGTATTTT.

V is TRBV28 and J is TRBJ2-3, with unresolved D. The CDR3 loop spans 14 amino acids. The V end lost 2 bases, the J end lost 0 bases, and 6 bases lay between the germline ends. The germline gives CDR1 MDHEN, CDR2 SYDVKM. This chain's CDR3 is CASSLDGSTDTQYF. CDR3 coding DNA: TGTGCCAGCAGTTTAGACGGAAGCACAGATACGCAGTATTTT. Full variable domain (outside the CDR3, taken from reference TRBV28 and TRBJ2-3): DVKVTQSSRYLVKRTGEKVFLECVQDMDHENMFWYRQDPGLGLRLIYFSYDVKMKEKGDIPEGYSVSREKKERFSLILESASTNQTSMYLCASSLDGSTDTQYFGPGTRLTVL.

This clonotype was observed a few times. This chain connects TRBV11-2 to TRBJ2-2; D is uncertain. Trimming removed 5 bases at V and 2 bases at J, with 18 bases between. Germline assignment: CDR1 SGHAT and CDR2 FQNNGV. This CDR3 is built from 17 residues. The CDR3 loop reads CASSTASAPVNTGELFF. CDR3 DNA sequence: TGTGCCAGCAGCACAGCGAGCGCGCCGGTTAACACCGGGGAGCTGTTTTTT.

The table lists this clonotype with a count of one. The chain carries TRBV20-1 and TRBJ2-1, with D uncertain. Deletions cut 1 base from V and 3 bases from J, with 19 bases between. CDR1 and CDR2 from the germline V gene are DFQATT and SNEGSKA (reference sequence). This CDR3 contains 17 residues. The chain's CDR3 is CSARGAERPFLYNEQFF. In DNA form, the CDR3 reads TGCAGTGCTAGAGGGGCGGAGCGCCCGTTTCTCTACAATGAGCAGTTCTTC.

The chain combines TRBV28 with TRBJ2-7; TRBD2 matches 7 bases. The CDR3 loop spans 13 amino acids. V was pared by 11 bases and J by 1 base, with 8 bases of the junction left unmatched. Germline CDR1 is MDHEN and CDR2 is SYDVKM. DNA of the CDR3: TGTGCCGGGCGGGCTAGCGGATCCTACGAGCAGTACTTC. Its translation is CAGRASGSYEQYF.

The V call is TRBV29-1, the J call TRBJ2-7; D ambiguous. The CDR3 is made up of 14 amino acids. Germline assignment: CDR1 SQVTM and CDR2 ANQGSEA. Trimming took off 2 bases at V and 0 bases at J, with 11 bases between the two ends. The CDR3: CSVETPGPSYEQYF. CDR3 DNA sequence: TGCAGCGTTGAAACCCCGGGTCCCTCCTACGAGCAGTACTTC.

This chain joins TRBV19 and TRBJ2-7; a weak D match, TRBD1 (6 bases). Germline loops: CDR1 LNHDA, CDR2 SQIVND (reference sequence). The CDR3 runs 14 residues. The ends were cut back, 6 bases at V and 1 base at J, with 13 bases in the middle. Written as DNA, the CDR3 is TGTGCCAGTAGATGGGGGCCAGGGTCCTACGAGCAGTACTTC. Protein product: CASRWGPGSYEQYF.

This clonotype turned up a few times. The CDR3: CASSPAVPTPHEQFF. DNA for the CDR3: TGCGCCAGCAGCCCCGCGGTCCCCACCCCCCATGAGCAGTTCTTC. The J gene is TRBJ2-1, the V gene TRBV5-1; D is unclear. The germline V and J ends were trimmed by 4 bases and 8 bases, with 19 bases remaining between them. The CDR3 totals 15 residues. Looked up from germline, CDR1 is SGHRS and CDR2 is YFSETQ. Full variable domain (remainder filled in from reference TRBV5-1 and TRBJ2-1): KAGVTQTPRYLIKTRGQQVTLSCSPISGHRSVSWYQQTPGQGLQFLFEYFSETQRNKGNFPGRFSGRQFSNSRSEMNVSTLELGDSALYLCASSPAVPTPHEQFFGPGTRLTVL.

The CDR3 sequence is CASKWAGYEQFF. The DNA for the CDR3 is TGTGCCAGCAAGTGGGCGGGCTATGAGCAGTTCTTC. V is TRBV12-3 or TRBV12-4 and J is TRBJ2-1, with a tentative D call TRBD2 (5 bases). Trimming shortened V by 7 bases and J by 8 bases, and 12 bases separated the two germline ends. The CDR3 loop spans 12 amino acids.

The sample holds a few counts of this clonotype. The chain carries TRBV20-1 and TRBJ1-1, with D hard to call. CDR3 length: 13 residues. Trimming took 7 bases from V and 1 from J, leaving 13 bases between them. The V gene's germline CDR1 is DFQATT and CDR2 SNEGSKA (reference sequence). The CDR3 protein is CSGPPRRNTEAFF. The CDR3 nucleotides read TGCAGTGGGCCCCCCCGGAGGAACACTGAAGCTTTCTTT.

The chain couples TRBV9 to TRBJ1-1; unclear D gene. This CDR3 is built from 14 residues. V was shortened by 0 bases and J by 8 bases, with 14 bases between the two germline ends. Germline V gene sequence: CDR1 SGDLS, CDR2 YYNGEE. Written as DNA, the CDR3 is TGTGCCAGCAGCGTAGAGGCAGGAGCCCCCGAAGCTTTCTTT. This encodes CASSVEAGAPEAFF.

The J gene is TRBJ2-1, the V gene TRBV29-1; D not resolved. CDR1 SQVTM and CDR2 ANQGSEA come from the germline V gene. The CDR3 has 10 residues. Trimming removed 5 bases from V and 7 bases from J, with 6 bases in between. CDR3 sequence: CSVRINEQFF. CDR3 coding DNA: TGCAGCGTTAGGATTAATGAGCAGTTCTTC.

This clonotype was observed a few times. The chain recombines TRBV4-1 with TRBJ2-3; D not certain. V lost 0 bases and J 4 bases, leaving 11 bases between the germline ends. Per the germline V gene, CDR1 is MGHRA and CDR2 is YSYEKL. The CDR3 spans 15 residues. This CDR3 is CASSQESRGPDTQYF. The CDR3 nucleotides are TGCGCCAGCAGCCAAGAGTCCCGAGGTCCAGATACGCAGTATTTT.

In this sample, this clonotype turned up a few times. The chain is built from TRBV12-3 or TRBV12-4 and TRBJ1-2; a weak D match, TRBD1 (5 bases). The CDR3 runs to 13 residues. V dropped 4 bases and J dropped 3 bases, with 9 bases sitting between them. The CDR3 DNA follows: TGTGCCAGCAGTTCAGGGACCGACTATGGCTACACCTTC. Protein product: CASSSGTDYGYTF.

This clonotype came up many times. The V and J genes are TRBV7-9 and TRBJ1-2; no definite D call. Germline V lookup: CDR1 SEHNR, CDR2 FQNEAQ (reference sequence). The germline V and J ends were trimmed by 3 bases and 13 bases, with 12 bases remaining between them. This CDR3 has 11 residues. CDR3 sequence: CASSFGGPFTF. In DNA form, the CDR3 reads TGTGCCAGCAGCTTCGGCGGGCCCTTCACCTTC.

This clonotype was counted between two and nine times. The rearrangement joins TRBV30 to TRBJ2-7; D is unclear. The length of the CDR3 is 14 residues. Germline loops: CDR1 GTSNPN, CDR2 SVGIG (reference sequence). Trimming cost V 2 bases and J 3 bases, with 14 bases left between them. Here the CDR3 DNA reads TGTGCCTGGAGTCAGAGAAGCAGCTTCTACGAGCAGTACTTC. Translation gives CAWSQRSSFYEQYF.

This clonotype occurred a few times. V and J are TRBV20-1 and TRBJ1-5; tentative D call: TRBD1 (6 bases). CDR3 length equals 15 residues. Germline assignment: CDR1 DFQATT and CDR2 SNEGSKA (reference sequence). V lost 2 bases to trimming and J lost 7 bases, with 18 bases between them. The CDR3 region has the DNA TGCAGTGCTAGACCACTCGGGGCAGGGGCACAGCCCCAGCATTTT. Encoded protein: CSARPLGAGAQPQHF.

The CDR3 reads CASSLTGSPYNEQFF. The CDR3 nucleotides are TGTGCCAGCAGCCTGACAGGGAGTCCCTACAATGAGCAGTTCTTC. The genes are TRBV12-3 or TRBV12-4 and TRBJ2-1, with TRBD1 identical over 7 bases. CDR3 length: 15 amino acids. The V and J ends lost 6 bases and 2 bases, in that order; junction bases with no gene match: 7.

V usage is TRBV5-6 and J usage is TRBJ1-1; D is uncertain. Deletions cut 1 base from V and 6 bases from J, with 4 bases between. The germline V gene has CDR1 SGHDT and CDR2 YYEEEE. CDR3 length: 11 amino acids. The CDR3 coding sequence is TGTGCCAGCAGCTTGTTGGCTGAAGCTTTCTTT. Translation: CASSLLAEAFF.